This T cell receptor (beta chain) was identified in a study of blood T cell repertoires in COVID-19. Study overall: In each case, the material was cDNA or gDNA derived from T cells, B-cell-depleted T cells, or PBMCs.

After removal of 3 bases from V and 7 bases from J, the junction contained 6 bases not matched to a gene. The germline V gene has CDR1 SGDLS and CDR2 YYNGEE. This CDR3 comprises 15 residues. Per the authors' pipeline: Estimation of nucleated cell counts relied on the amplification of reference gene primers. Measured with immunoSEQ multiplex PCR; TCRdb has only the in-frame clones, and not every one. The D gene and trimming were derived from the DNA, and the V and J assignments and clone size from that table. The table shows roughly 140,000 clones, with more than 70% occurring only once. The clonotype comes from a human donor in a cohort sampled during active COVID-19. The genes are TRBV9 and TRBJ2-2; 10 nucleotides match TRBD1. Sequenced: peripheral blood. The CDR3 DNA reads TGTGCCAGCAGCGCCGACAGGGGGCGAGTCGGGGAGCTGTTTTTT. It is translated as CASSADRGRVGELFF.